The 24 T cell receptor delta chains in this list originate from one sample, sequenced in a study of γδ T cells in repeated Plasmodium falciparum infection. Gammadelta T cells were flow-sorted from PBMC into Vgamma9/Vdelta2+ and Vdelta2-negative populations for bulk analysis. TCRdb used CATT to re-call clones from the multiplex PCR reads. Among 85,000 to 100,000 delta-chain clones listed, less than 1% were seen once. Sequencing used gamma-delta T cells from blood. Receptors were obtained from a pool of human donors (malaria-infected and uninfected, not separated).

This clone has more than one count but fewer than ten. This DNA's translation and the protein TCRdb lists, from a much larger clone, do not match at residue 14, likely due to a read error; the protein shown is translated from the DNA. V is TRDV1 and J is TRDJ1, with 10 positions matching TRDD3. The J gene, not given by TCRdb, was assigned here from a germline match of the nucleotide sequence. Looked up from germline, CDR1 is TSWWSYY and CDR2 is QGS. Trimming took 2 bases from V and 3 from J; bases not matched to a gene: 15. CDR3 length: 19 amino acids. The CDR3 loop reads CALGEFWGIPKPYADKLIF. Written as DNA, the CDR3 is TGTGCTCTTGGGGAATTTTGGGGGATACCTAAACCGTACGCCGATAAACTCATCTTT.

A word on this clone: This DNA's translation differs at residue 8 from TCRdb's protein, which comes from a much larger clone; a read error is likely, and the protein shown is translated from the DNA. This chain uses TRDV2 with TRDJ1; a possible D gene is TRDD3 (6 bases). The germline gives CDR1 GEAIGNYY, CDR2 EKD. V lost 1 base to trimming and J lost 0 bases, with 11 bases between them. The CDR3 spans 15 residues. The CDR3 DNA follows: TGTGCCTGTGACACAGGGGGAACGTACACCGATAAACTCATCTTT. Residues: CACDTGGTYTDKLIF.

As for this clone: The protein that TCRdb holds for this DNA derives from a much larger clone and differs from the translated DNA at residue 6, which likely indicates a read error; the protein shown here is translated from the DNA. For the CDR3, the DNA is TGTGCCTGTGACACCCTCCTGACAAAAAACACCGATAAACTCATCTTT. Its protein is CACDTLLTKNTDKLIF. This chain joins TRDV2 and TRDJ1; D uncertain. Here the J gene came from matching the DNA to germline, since TCRdb omits it. Germline V CDR1 and CDR2: GEAIGNYY, EKD. Trimming took off 0 bases at V and 0 bases at J, with 13 bases between the two ends. The CDR3 length is 16 residues.

As concerns this clone: TCRdb records a much larger clone's protein for this DNA, with a difference at residue 10 that likely arises from a read error; the protein given is the translation of the DNA. The CDR3 loop is CALAAGTAQPFF. CDR3 nucleotide sequence: TGTGCTCTCGCCGCGGGGACAGCACAACCCTTCTTT. This chain uses TRDV1 with TRDJ2, with a weak D call TRDD3 (5 bases). Germline CDR1 reads TSWWSYY; CDR2 reads QGS. This CDR3 region has 12 residues.

This clone came up a few times. A single base is all that separates this from a far larger clone, so a read error is likely. The sample carries other DNA sequences with the same CDR3. The J gene is TRDJ1, the V gene TRDV1; D unresolved. The CDR3 totals 14 residues. The ends were cut back, 4 bases at V and 4 bases at J, with 13 bases in the middle. Germline assignment: CDR1 TSWWSYY and CDR2 QGS. The CDR3, as DNA: TGTGCTCTTGGGGTCCCGGAGTCGTTCGATAAACTCATCTTT. Translated: CALGVPESFDKLIF.

A remark on this clone: TCRdb assigns this DNA the protein of a much larger clone, which departs from its translation at residue 9; this likely reflects a read error, and the protein shown comes from translating the DNA. The CDR3 here is CACDTVLRPGETDRSSWDTRQMFF. CDR3 bases: TGTGCCTGTGACACCGTCCTACGGCCGGGAGAAACAGATAGAAGCTCCTGGGACACCCGACAGATGTTTTTC. V gene TRDV2 combines with J gene TRDJ3; D is possibly TRDD2 (6 bases). TCRdb offers no J gene call, so here the DNA was matched to germline to obtain one. The CDR3 loop spans 24 amino acids. The V end was cut by 0 bases, the J end by 0 bases, with 29 bases between. Germline values: CDR1 GEAIGNYY, CDR2 EKD.

The sample holds a few counts of this clone. TCRdb lists the protein of a much larger clone for this DNA, which differs at residue 3, so this is likely a read error; the protein given here is translated from the DNA itself. The genes are TRDV3 and TRDJ1, with D possibly matching TRDD2 (6 bases). TCRdb is silent on the J gene; assignment here came from matching the DNA to germline. This CDR3 comprises 22 residues. The germline gives CDR1 TVYSNPD, CDR2 GDNSRS (reference sequence). The germline V and J ends were trimmed by 5 bases and 10 bases, with 50 bases remaining between them. For the CDR3, the DNA is TGTGCCCTCAATCACCTTCTTCCTCCGTCGGTACTCTCAAATATCGGAGGTTGGAGACTCATCTTT. Translated, it gives CALNHLLPPSVLSNIGGWRLIF.

This clone was seen at least ten times. The V gene is TRDV2, the J gene TRDJ1, with TRDD3 matching over 9 bases. The germline CDR1 and CDR2 sequences are GEAIGNYY and EKD. There are 16 residues in the CDR3. The V and J ends lost 0 bases and 3 bases, in that order; junction bases with no gene match: 7. The CDR3 sequence: CACDTLGDGEADKLIF. CDR3 bases: TGTGCCTGTGACACCCTGGGGGATGGGGAGGCCGATAAACTCATCTTT.

This clone has a handful of counts. The likely explanation is a read error, given a far larger clone one base away. The same CDR3 is also encoded by other DNA sequences in this sample. The gene calls are TRDV1 and TRDJ1; TRDD3 matches 7 bases. TCRdb lists no J gene, so it was determined here by aligning the DNA to germline. V shed 0 bases, J shed 0 bases, and the junction held 25 bases outside the gene matches. Germline CDR1 and CDR2: TSWWSYY and QGS. The CDR3 runs to 23 residues. The CDR3 sequence is CALGELINCPYKSGDMDTDKLIF. In DNA, the CDR3 is TGTGCTCTTGGGGAACTAATAAATTGCCCTTACAAGTCTGGGGATATGGACACCGATAAACTCATCTTT.

On this clone: A far bigger clonotype differs at one base, so this is likely a read error. The chain carries TRDV1 and TRDJ1; 9 bases are shared with TRDD3. No J gene is reported in TCRdb; it was inferred here by comparing the DNA with germline. The CDR3 is 18 amino acids. Unmatched junction bases numbered 17, after V lost 7 bases and J lost 2 bases. The germline gives CDR1 TSWWSYY, CDR2 QGS. The CDR3 DNA reads TGTGCTCTTGAGACCGACTCCTACTGGGGATACGGAACCGATAAACTCATCTTT. Its translation is CALETDSYWGYGTDKLIF.

This clone appeared many times. The TCRdb protein, from a much larger clone, departs from this DNA's translation at residue 7, likely by read error; the protein shown derives from the DNA. This chain uses TRDV2 with TRDJ3; a possible D gene is TRDD3 (5 bases). CDR3 length: 19 residues. The germline V and J ends were trimmed by 3 bases and 2 bases, with 19 bases remaining between them. Germline-derived CDR1 and CDR2 are GEAIGNYY and EKD. The CDR3 protein is CACDPGRYQGAWDTRQMFF. CDR3 nucleotide sequence: TGTGCCTGTGACCCTGGGAGATATCAGGGTGCCTGGGACACCCGACAGATGTTTTTC.

Within the sample, this clone is medium-sized. This CDR3 is also generated by other DNA sequences in the sample. The chain has TRDV1 and TRDJ1; 12 bases match TRDD3. The CDR3 length is 19 residues. In germline, CDR1 is TSWWSYY, CDR2 QGS. Unmatched junction bases numbered 11, after V lost 3 bases and J lost 0 bases. The CDR3 DNA is TGTGCTCTTGGGGACCGCGACTGGGGGATACCCAGAAACACCGATAAACTCATCTTT. Translated, it gives CALGDRDWGIPRNTDKLIF.

For this clone: Only one base separates this from a far larger clonotype, so it likely reflects a read error. The same CDR3 also results from other DNA sequences found in this sample. This sequence joins TRAV38-2/DV8 and TRDJ1; 13 nucleotides agree with TRDD3. Assignment of the J gene here rests on matching the DNA to germline, because TCRdb gives none. V was clipped by 2 bases and J by 3 bases; unmatched bases: 22. CDR1 TSESDYY and CDR2 QEAYKQQN come from the germline V gene. The CDR3 extends over 22 amino acids. This CDR3 reads CAYRRFFAFPPSTGGYADKLIF. CDR3 in DNA: TGTGCTTATAGGAGGTTCTTTGCCTTCCCCCCGAGTACTGGGGGATACGCCGATAAACTCATCTTT.

This clone came up a few times. The TCRdb record carries a much larger clone's protein, which differs from this DNA's translation at residue 4; a read error is the likely cause, and the protein listed here is the DNA translation. J is TRDJ1 and V is TRDV2; TRDD3 agrees at 8 bases. The J gene, absent from TCRdb, was called here by matching the DNA to germline. CDR3 length equals 19 residues. Germline CDR1 and CDR2: GEAIGNYY and EKD. The DNA for the CDR3 is TGTGCCTGTGGCACCGTCTCTTTTACTGGGGGTCCGTACACCGATAAACTCATCTTT. Translating gives CACGTVSFTGGPYTDKLIF.

This clone was detected ten times or more. V is TRDV1 and J is TRDJ1; 8 bases match TRDD3. The CDR3 is made up of 19 amino acids. CDR1 and CDR2 from the germline V gene are TSWWSYY and QGS. V was pared by 7 bases and J by 0 bases, with 19 bases of the junction left unmatched. CDR3 nucleotides: TGTGCTCTTGCCCAGCTCGTCTGGGGGAAAGTGAAGTACACCGATAAACTCATCTTT. Protein: CALAQLVWGKVKYTDKLIF.

Remarks on this clone: Given a far larger clone just one base away, this is likely a sequencing read error. The sample holds other DNA sequences that translate to the same CDR3. The chain has TRDV2 and TRDJ1; TRDD3 aligns across 9 bases. Germline V CDR1 and CDR2: GEAIGNYY, EKD. The CDR3 is 18 amino acids. The DNA of the CDR3 is TGTGCCTGTGACACTTTGGAAGGACTGGGGGACGACACCGATAAGCTCATCTTT. It specifies CACDTLEGLGDDTDKLIF.

As regards this clone: This may come from a read error, since a much larger clone is one base off. This chain links TRDV1 with TRDJ1; 8 bases line up with TRDD3. TCRdb supplies no J gene; here it was assigned by aligning the nucleotide sequence to germline. J gave up 2 bases and V 0 bases, and 26 bases lay outside the gene matches. The CDR3 contains 23 residues. Germline V gives CDR1 TSWWSYY, CDR2 QGS. CDR3 nucleotide sequence: TGTGCTCTTGGGGAACTGGGCTCCCTACGAGGGGTTCAGGGCTGGGGGACGACCGATAAACTCATCTTT. Amino acid sequence: CALGELGSLRGVQGWGTTDKLIF.

This clone showed up just a few times. A far larger clone is off by one base, so a read error is likely. Other DNA sequences in this specimen translate into the identical CDR3. V gene TRDV1 combines with J gene TRDJ1, with 7 bases that match TRDD3. The J gene is not listed in TCRdb, so it was assigned here from a DNA match to germline. The CDR3 spans 16 residues. The V and J ends lost 0 bases and 10 bases, in that order; junction bases with no gene match: 14. Germline V gene data show CDR1 as TSWWSYY and CDR2 as QGS. CDR3 DNA: TGTGCTCTTGGGGAACTACCTAGCTACTGGGGAATAGGACTCATCTTT. Encoded protein: CALGELPSYWGIGLIF.

This clone was detected a few times. The amino acid sequence in TCRdb belongs to a much larger clone and departs from this DNA's translation at residue 5, likely a sequencing read error; the sequence shown is translated from the DNA. This chain connects TRDV2 to TRDJ1; TRDD3 aligns across 8 bases. TCRdb is silent on the J gene; assignment here came from matching the DNA to germline. Germline V gene sequence: CDR1 GEAIGNYY, CDR2 EKD. V trimming: 9 bases; J trimming: 0 bases; junction bases outside the gene matches: 14. The CDR3 runs to 16 residues. The CDR3: CALRQGYDLYTDKLIF. The CDR3 bases are TGTGCCCTACGACAGGGATACGATCTGTACACCGATAAACTCATCTTT.

This clone showed up just a few times. TCRdb has a much larger clone's protein, which differs at residue 17 from the translation of this DNA, likely because of a read error; what is shown is the protein translated from the DNA. This chain links TRDV1 with TRDJ1; 12 positions agree with TRDD3. CDR1 is TSWWSYY, CDR2 QGS, per germline. The length of the CDR3 is 23 residues. V gave up 6 bases and J gave up 1 base; unmatched junction bases: 27. The CDR3 nucleotides read TGTGCTCTTGGTTCCTTCCTACGTAGGAGCTGGGGGATACGCCCTCGGTGCACCGATAAACTCATCTTT. It translates to CALGSFLRRSWGIRPRCTDKLIF.

This clone was recorded a few times. The protein that TCRdb holds for this DNA derives from a much larger clone and differs from the translated DNA at residue 7, which likely indicates a read error; the protein shown here is translated from the DNA. The chain carries TRDV1 and TRDJ1, with 11 bases identical to TRDD3. In the absence of a J gene in TCRdb, the DNA was matched to germline to assign it here. Trimming cost V 3 bases and J 0 bases; bases outside gene matches: 27. CDR3 length: 24 amino acids. Germline V gene lookup returns CDR1 TSWWSYY and CDR2 QGS. CDR3 sequence reads: CALGEPLTFLNWGIYPRYTDKLIF. Written as DNA, the CDR3 is TGTGCTCTTGGGGAGCCTCTTACCTTCCTCAACTGGGGGATATATCCTAGGTACACCGATAAACTCATCTTT.

There are a few counts of this clone. A much bigger clone sits one base away, suggesting this may be a read error. Other DNA sequences within the sample encode an identical CDR3. V gene TRDV1 combines with J gene TRDJ1; TRDD3 aligns across 7 bases. CDR1 and CDR2 from the germline V gene are TSWWSYY and QGS. This CDR3 comprises 19 residues. This CDR3 reads CALGETQLHWGLITDKLIF. CDR3 DNA sequence: TGTGCTCTTGGGGAAACCCAACTACACTGGGGACTAATCACCGATAAGCTCATCTTT.

This clone has just a few counts. It differs at one base from a far larger clone, so likely a read error. The sample contains more than one DNA sequence encoding this CDR3. This chain uses TRDV2 with TRDJ3, with 8 bases aligning to TRDD3. TCRdb does not report a J gene; here it was assigned by matching the DNA to germline references. J was trimmed by 0 bases and V by 0 bases; bases with no gene match: 6. The CDR3 length is 19 residues. Germline CDR1 reads GEAIGNYY; CDR2 reads EKD. The chain's CDR3 is CACDTVLGETSWDTRQMFF. In DNA form, the CDR3 reads TGTGCCTGTGACACCGTGCTGGGGGAGACCTCCTGGGACACCCGACAGATGTTTTTC.

As regards this clone: TCRdb shows a much larger clone's protein in place of this DNA's translation, and the two differ at residue 16, likely through a read error; the protein shown is translated from the DNA. The V call is TRDV1, the J call TRDJ1; the D gene could be TRDD2 or TRDD3 (7 bases each). The J gene was missing in TCRdb and was found by matching the end of the DNA to germline. This CDR3 region has 22 residues. Germline V gene sequence: CDR1 TSWWSYY, CDR2 QGS. V lost 3 bases, J lost 4 bases, and 36 bases lay in between. In DNA form, the CDR3 reads TGTGCTCTTGGGGACCCTGGATTCCTACAAGGGGGGATCCTCCGGCACGGCGATAAACTCATCTTT. Amino acids: CALGDPGFLQGGILRHGDKLIF.